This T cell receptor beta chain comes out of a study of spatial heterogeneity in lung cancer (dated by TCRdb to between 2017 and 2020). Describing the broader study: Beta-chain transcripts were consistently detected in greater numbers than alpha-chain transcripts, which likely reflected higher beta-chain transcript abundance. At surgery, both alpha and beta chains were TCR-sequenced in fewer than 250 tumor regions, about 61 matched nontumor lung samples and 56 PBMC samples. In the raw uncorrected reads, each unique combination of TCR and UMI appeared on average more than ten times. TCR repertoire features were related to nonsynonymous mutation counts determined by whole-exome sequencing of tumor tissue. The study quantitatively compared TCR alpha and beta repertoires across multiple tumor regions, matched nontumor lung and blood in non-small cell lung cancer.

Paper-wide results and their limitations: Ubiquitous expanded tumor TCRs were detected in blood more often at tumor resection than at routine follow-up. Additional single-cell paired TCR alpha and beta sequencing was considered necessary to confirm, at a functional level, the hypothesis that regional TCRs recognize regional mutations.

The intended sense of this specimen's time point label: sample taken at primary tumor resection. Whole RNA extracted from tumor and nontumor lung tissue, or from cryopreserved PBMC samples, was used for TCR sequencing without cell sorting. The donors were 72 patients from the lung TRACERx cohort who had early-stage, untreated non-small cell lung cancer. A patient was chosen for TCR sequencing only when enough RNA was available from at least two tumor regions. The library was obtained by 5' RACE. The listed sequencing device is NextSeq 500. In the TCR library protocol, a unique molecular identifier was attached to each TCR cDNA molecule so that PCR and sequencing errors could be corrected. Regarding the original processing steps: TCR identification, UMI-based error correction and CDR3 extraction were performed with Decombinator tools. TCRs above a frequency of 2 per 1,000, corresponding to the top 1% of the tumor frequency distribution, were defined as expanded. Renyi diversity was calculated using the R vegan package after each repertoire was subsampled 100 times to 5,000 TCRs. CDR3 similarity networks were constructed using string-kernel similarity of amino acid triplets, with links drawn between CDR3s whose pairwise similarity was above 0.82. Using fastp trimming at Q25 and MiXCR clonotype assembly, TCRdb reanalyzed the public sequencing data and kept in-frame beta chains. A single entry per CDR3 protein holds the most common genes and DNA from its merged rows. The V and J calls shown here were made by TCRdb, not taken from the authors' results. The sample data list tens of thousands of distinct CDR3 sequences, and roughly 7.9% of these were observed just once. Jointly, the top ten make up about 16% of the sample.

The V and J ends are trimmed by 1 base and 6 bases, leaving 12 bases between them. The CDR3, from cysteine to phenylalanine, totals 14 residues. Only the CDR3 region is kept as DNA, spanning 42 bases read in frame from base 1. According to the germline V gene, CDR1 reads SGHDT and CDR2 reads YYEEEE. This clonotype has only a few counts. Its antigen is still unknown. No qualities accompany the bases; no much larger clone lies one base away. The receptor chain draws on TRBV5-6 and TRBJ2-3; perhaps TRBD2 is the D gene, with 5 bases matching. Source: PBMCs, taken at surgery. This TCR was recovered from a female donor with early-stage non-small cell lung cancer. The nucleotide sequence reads TGTGCCAGCAGCTTGCCGCTGGACTCCGATACGCAGTATTTT. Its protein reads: CASSLPLDSDTQYF.